These 30 T cell receptor beta chains came from one sample sequenced in a study of vaccination and CD4 T cells after COVID-19. Researchers used the Oncomine TCR Beta short-read assay to sequence DNA from cultured CD4+ T cells. TCRdb processed the PCR reads anew with MiXCR; each CDR3 protein has one entry. This repertoire shows about 11,000 distinct CDR3 sequences, more than 50% found once; its top ten account for around 9.9%. These receptors are not linked to any known antigen. Described treatment: roughly 10-day PBMC culture with coronavirus spike peptide pools or control peptides (ViraFEST assay). The sequenced sample was CD4+ T cells from blood, cultured in vitro. The source is a human donor who had recovered from COVID-19.

The chain has TRBV20-1 and TRBJ2-5, with a weak D call TRBD2 (5 bases). Per germline, CDR1 DFQATT and CDR2 SNEGSKA (reference sequence). The CDR3 spans 13 residues. Trimming took 5 bases from V and 5 from J, leaving 15 bases between them. The CDR3 loop is CSARRTARETQYF. The CDR3, as DNA: TGCAGTGCTCGACGGACTGCACGGGAGACCCAGTACTTC.

This clonotype appeared a few times. V is TRBV19 and J is TRBJ2-3; maybe TRBD2 (5 bases). V was clipped by 6 bases and J by 1 base, with 20 bases between them. The germline gives CDR1 LNHDA, CDR2 SQIVND (reference sequence). This CDR3 spans 17 amino acids. The CDR3 coding sequence is TGTGCCAGTAGCCTATCCGGGCCCGGGAAGGGCACAGATACGCAGTATTTT. Residues: CASSLSGPGKGTDTQYF.

The rearrangement joins TRBV19 to TRBJ2-7; 10 nucleotides match TRBD2. This CDR3 comprises 14 residues. J gave up 0 bases and V 4 bases, and 0 bases lay outside the gene matches. Germline V lookup: CDR1 LNHDA, CDR2 SQIVND (reference sequence). This chain's CDR3 is CASSTSGSSYEQYF. The DNA for the CDR3 is TGTGCCAGTAGTACTAGCGGGAGCTCCTACGAGCAGTACTTC.

This clonotype was seen only a few times. This chain joins TRBV2 and TRBJ2-6; D is unclear. Germline assignment: CDR1 SNHLY and CDR2 FYNNEI. The germline V and J ends were trimmed by 9 bases and 4 bases, with 10 bases remaining between them. The CDR3 covers 13 residues. CDR3 residues: CARGSVGANVLTF. The CDR3, as DNA: TGTGCCAGAGGGTCCGTCGGGGCCAACGTCCTGACTTTC. Filled out from reference TRBV2 and TRBJ2-6, the complete variable domain reads EPEVTQTPSHQVTQMGQEVILRCVPISNHLYFYWYRQILGQKVEFLVSFYNNEISEKSEIFDDQFSVERPDGSNFTLKIRSTKLEDSAMYFCARGSVGANVLTFGAGSRLTVL.

V gene TRBV5-4 combines with J gene TRBJ2-1; no firm D call. Germline loops: CDR1 SGHNT, CDR2 YYREEE (reference sequence). This CDR3 is built from 13 residues. V lost 1 base, J lost 3 bases, and 5 bases lay in between. This CDR3 is CASSLRFYNEQFF. CDR3 nucleotide sequence: TGTGCCAGCAGCTTGCGATTCTACAATGAGCAGTTCTTC.

This sequence joins TRBV28 and TRBJ1-1; D remains ambiguous. CDR1 is MDHEN, CDR2 SYDVKM, per germline. CDR3 length: 13 amino acids. DNA for the CDR3: TGTGCGAGCCGTTTGGCACAAAACACTGAAGCTTTCTTT. Its protein product is CASRLAQNTEAFF.

The gene calls are TRBV27 and TRBJ1-5; 8 bases match TRBD1. Germline trimming cut 3 bases from V and 3 bases from J; bases unmatched to any gene: 4. Germline V gives CDR1 MNHEY, CDR2 SMNVEV (reference sequence). This CDR3 is 15 amino acids long. CDR3 in amino acids: CASSLTGEANQPQHF. CDR3 DNA sequence: TGTGCCAGCAGTTTGACAGGGGAGGCCAATCAGCCCCAGCATTTT.

For this clonotype: Because the CDR3's place on the DNA is in doubt, the DNA is left out and the CDR3 is given as listed by TCRdb. The chain's CDR3 is CASSSSTSGRLKQYF. J is TRBJ2-7 and V is TRBV6-5; the table's D call, TRBD2, has no DNA check behind it. Looked up from germline, CDR1 is MNHEY and CDR2 is SVGAGI. The CDR3 has 15 amino acids, counting both end residues.

The chain links TRBV6-4 to TRBJ2-1, with TRBD2 identical over 7 bases. CDR1 MRHNA and CDR2 SNTAGT come from the germline V gene. V shed 2 bases and J 7 bases; nucleotides not matched to a gene: 8. The CDR3 contains 15 residues. The CDR3 is CASSDGSGDRNEQFF. CDR3 bases: TGTGCCAGCAGTGACGGGAGCGGGGATCGAAATGAGCAGTTCTTC.

The chain joins TRBV19 to TRBJ2-5; D gene unclear. The V gene lost 5 bases and the J gene lost 1 base, with 8 bases spanning the gap. Germline V gene sequence: CDR1 LNHDA, CDR2 SQIVND (reference sequence). The CDR3 spans 13 residues. The CDR3 loop reads CASSLVSQETQYF. The CDR3 nucleotides are TGTGCCAGTAGTCTTGTCAGCCAAGAGACCCAGTACTTC.

The chain couples TRBV7-9 to TRBJ1-3; TRBD1 might be the D (6 bases). V shed 8 bases and J shed 5 bases, with 19 bases lying between them. The CDR3 totals 15 residues. Per the germline V gene, CDR1 is SEHNR and CDR2 is FQNEAQ (reference sequence). CDR3 residues: CASDHIGGPRNTIYF. In nucleotides, the CDR3 is TGTGCCAGCGACCATATTGGGGGCCCGAGAAACACCATATATTTT.

This clonotype appeared a single time. The V gene is TRBV20-1, the J gene TRBJ1-2, with D unclear. The germline gives CDR1 DFQATT, CDR2 SNEGSKA (reference sequence). V lost 3 bases to trimming and J lost 5 bases, with 13 bases between them. The CDR3 totals 13 residues. The chain's CDR3 is CSARASRGYGYTF. CDR3 sequence (DNA): TGCAGTGCTAGGGCTAGCCGCGGATATGGCTACACCTTC.

The chain couples TRBV7-8 to TRBJ2-7, with 7 bases matching TRBD1. The junction had 6 bases not matched to a gene; V was cut back by 1 base and J by 6 bases. Germline V gene data show CDR1 as SGHVS and CDR2 as FQNEAQ. The CDR3 contains 14 residues. This chain's CDR3 is CASSLVGRGTEQYF. In DNA, the CDR3 is TGTGCCAGCAGCTTAGTGGGCAGGGGGACCGAGCAGTACTTC.

This clonotype was picked up a small number of times. The chain is built from TRBV20-1 and TRBJ2-5; 8 positions match TRBD2. The CDR3 is made up of 15 amino acids. V lost 1 base and J lost 2; bases outside the gene matches: 6. Germline-derived CDR1 and CDR2 are DFQATT and SNEGSKA (reference sequence). The CDR3, as DNA: TGCAGTGCTAGAGCGACGGGACTAGGGCAAGAGACCCAGTACTTC. Translated: CSARATGLGQETQYF.

This clonotype turned up a few times. V is TRBV6-2 or TRBV6-3 and J is TRBJ2-3; 7 bases are a match to TRBD2. This CDR3 spans 13 amino acids. The junction had 2 bases not matched to a gene; V was cut back by 8 bases and J by 0 bases. Germline V gene sequence: CDR1 MNHEY, CDR2 SVGEGT. CDR3 protein: CASRGSSTDTQYF. Written as DNA, the CDR3 is TGTGCCAGCCGCGGGAGTAGCACAGATACGCAGTATTTT.

This clonotype has more than one count but fewer than ten. CDR3 region: CASSPLQGNNSPLHF. CDR3 DNA: TGTGCCAGCAGCCCCCTACAGGGGAATAATTCACCCCTCCACTTT. J is TRBJ1-6 and V is TRBV7-9; 7 bases line up with TRBD1. After removal of 5 bases from V and 5 bases from J, the junction contained 6 bases not matched to a gene. Germline lookup yields CDR1 SEHNR and CDR2 FQNEAQ (reference sequence). This CDR3 contains 15 residues.

V and J are TRBV20-1 and TRBJ2-7; 7 bases align to TRBD1. Losses at the gene ends were 3 bases for V and 2 bases for J; bases not matched to a gene: 7. The CDR3 covers 14 residues. The V gene's germline CDR1 is DFQATT and CDR2 SNEGSKA (reference sequence). The CDR3 loop reads CSASGAGGPYEQYF. The CDR3 nucleotides are TGCAGTGCTAGTGGGGCAGGGGGACCCTACGAGCAGTACTTC.

This chain links TRBV12-3 or TRBV12-4 with TRBJ1-1; D ambiguous. The CDR3 sequence is 13 residues long. The V gene lost 6 bases and the J gene lost 2 bases, with 10 bases spanning the gap. The CDR3 nucleotides read TGTGCCAGCAGACAGCTGAGTAACACTGAAGCTTTCTTT. Translated: CASRQLSNTEAFF.

The J gene is TRBJ2-5, the V gene TRBV5-8, with D perhaps matching TRBD1 or TRBD2 (6 bases each). This CDR3 spans 13 amino acids. Looked up from germline, CDR1 is SGHTS and CDR2 is YDEGEE. V lost 7 bases and J lost 5, with 15 bases in between. The DNA of the CDR3 is TGTGCCAGCGGCTACAGGGAGGATGAGACCCAGTACTTC. It encodes CASGYREDETQYF.

The rearrangement links TRBV6-1 to TRBJ1-2; D unclear. The ends were cut back, 6 bases at V and 1 base at J, with 6 bases in the middle. Looked up from germline, CDR1 is MNHNS and CDR2 is SASEGT. CDR3 length equals 12 residues. The CDR3 sequence: CASRGYNYGYTF. For the CDR3, the DNA is TGTGCCAGCAGGGGGTATAACTATGGCTACACCTTC.

This clonotype was observed a few times. This sequence joins TRBV20-1 and TRBJ2-3; D remains ambiguous. The CDR3 length is 13 residues. V was trimmed by 3 bases and J by 2 bases, leaving 9 bases between them. Germline CDR1 DFQATT, CDR2 SNEGSKA (reference sequence). CDR3: CSASLGSTDTQYF. The CDR3, as DNA: TGCAGTGCTAGTTTAGGATCCACAGATACGCAGTATTTT.

The genes are TRBV6-2 or TRBV6-3 and TRBJ1-5; 12 bases align to TRBD1. Losses at the gene ends were 3 bases for V and 0 bases for J; bases not matched to a gene: 18. The CDR3 is made up of 22 amino acids. The germline V gene has CDR1 MNHEY and CDR2 SVGEGT. In DNA form, the CDR3 reads TGTGCCAGCAGTTATGTGCGCCGGTTATCCGGGACAGGGGGCTATAGCAATCAGCCCCAGCATTTT. Its translation: CASSYVRRLSGTGGYSNQPQHF.

This sequence joins TRBV18 and TRBJ2-7, with 7 bases identical to TRBD2. There are 13 residues in the CDR3. Germline V gene sequence: CDR1 KGHSH, CDR2 LQKENI. V trimming: 4 bases; J trimming: 2 bases; junction bases outside the gene matches: 2. CDR3 nucleotide sequence: TGTGCCAGCTCACGGGCGGGGGCCTACGAGCAGTACTTC. Its protein product is CASSRAGAYEQYF. The whole variable domain, filled in from reference TRBV18 and TRBJ2-7, reads NAGVMQNPRHLVRRRGQEARLRCSPMKGHSHVYWYRQLPEEGLKFMVYLQKENIIDESGMPKERFSAEFPKEGPSILRIQQVVRGDSAAYFCASSRAGAYEQYFGPGTRLTVT.

CDR3 loop: CASSLGGSQPQHF. CDR3 nucleotides: TGTGCCAGCAGCTTAGGGGGAAGTCAGCCCCAGCATTTT. The chain is built from TRBV7-8 and TRBJ1-5; D ambiguous. With 1 base removed from V and 6 bases from J, the gap between germline ends came to 7 bases. The CDR3 contains 13 residues. In germline, CDR1 is SGHVS, CDR2 FQNEAQ.

This sequence joins TRBV7-9 and TRBJ2-5; 10 bases map to TRBD2. This CDR3 is built from 14 residues. Germline V gene data show CDR1 as SEHNR and CDR2 as FQNEAQ (reference sequence). V shed 4 bases, J shed 3 bases, and the junction held 2 bases outside the gene matches. The CDR3 DNA reads as TGTGCCAGCAGCTGGACTAGCGGAAAAGAGACCCAGTACTTC. Its protein product is CASSWTSGKETQYF. The complete variable domain, with remaining parts taken from reference TRBV7-9 and TRBJ2-5, reads DTGVSQNPRHKITKRGQNVTFRCDPISEHNRLYWYRQTLGQGPEFLTYFQNEAQLEKSRLLSDRFSAERPKGSFSTLEIQRTEQGDSAMYLCASSWTSGKETQYFGPGTRLLVL.

The V gene is TRBV20-1, the J gene TRBJ2-6; no definite D call. The germline CDR1 and CDR2 sequences are DFQATT and SNEGSKA (reference sequence). Trimming pared 1 base from V and 0 bases from J, leaving 10 bases between. The CDR3 runs 16 residues. DNA of the CDR3: TGCAGTGCTAGAGGACGGATAGACTCTGGGGCCAACGTCCTGACTTTC. Residues: CSARGRIDSGANVLTF.

V and J are TRBV20-1 and TRBJ2-3, with 7 bases that match TRBD2. CDR3 length equals 16 residues. The ends lost 3 bases at V and 2 bases at J; junction bases unmatched: 11. Germline values: CDR1 DFQATT, CDR2 SNEGSKA (reference sequence). CDR3 sequence: CSARATSAGITDTQYF. CDR3 DNA: TGCAGTGCTAGGGCAACCTCAGCGGGAATCACAGATACGCAGTATTTT.

The chain recombines TRBV20-1 with TRBJ2-2; 11 bases align to TRBD2. From germline, CDR1 is DFQATT and CDR2 SNEGSKA (reference sequence). Trimming removed 5 bases from V and 4 bases from J; junction bases left unmatched: 3. This CDR3 comprises 14 residues. The CDR3 region is CSAPGTSGTGELFF. Written as DNA, the CDR3 is TGCAGTGCTCCCGGGACTAGCGGCACCGGGGAGCTGTTTTTT.

The genes are TRBV19 and TRBJ1-1; D possibly corresponds to TRBD1 (6 bases). The CDR3 length is 13 residues. Germline values: CDR1 LNHDA, CDR2 SQIVND (reference sequence). V dropped 3 bases and J dropped 7 bases, with 12 bases sitting between them. In nucleotides, the CDR3 is TGTGCCAGTAGTATCTGGGGGCTTAGTGAAGCTTTCTTT. Its translation: CASSIWGLSEAFF.

V is TRBV18 and J is TRBJ2-7; D may match TRBD1 or TRBD2 (5 bases each). This CDR3 is built from 16 residues. Germline CDR1 is KGHSH and CDR2 is LQKENI. Trimming left V 2 bases short and J 0 bases short, with 14 bases between. The CDR3 DNA sequence: TGTGCCAGCTCACCAAATTGGGGGACGAGCTCCTACGAGCAGTACTTC. Translating it yields CASSPNWGTSSYEQYF.